Shown below are 10 T cell receptor beta chains from a single sample sequenced in a study of blood T cell repertoires in COVID-19. Assay: immunoSEQ multiplex PCR; the TCRdb copy retains only in-frame clones and omits some. The table includes approximately 90,000 clones, around 87% detected once. Sequenced material: peripheral blood. The receptors originated from a human donor in a cohort sampled during active COVID-19.

V is TRBV11-2 and J is TRBJ2-5, with 15 bases matching TRBD2. The CDR3 contains 17 residues. V lost 5 bases, J lost 0 bases, and 4 bases stayed unmatched. The germline V gene has CDR1 SGHAT and CDR2 FQNNGV. CDR3: CASSKGLAGGYQETQYF. The CDR3 DNA reads as TGTGCCAGCAGCAAGGGACTAGCGGGGGGCTACCAAGAGACCCAGTACTTC.

This rearrangement joins TRBV29-1 to TRBJ2-3, with D hard to call. V lost 4 bases, J lost 3 bases, and 8 bases lay in between. The CDR3 has 12 amino acids. Germline CDR1 reads SQVTM; CDR2 reads ANQGSEA. The CDR3 sequence is CSVVGTTDTQYF. CDR3 coding DNA: TGCAGCGTTGTTGGTACTACAGATACGCAGTATTTT.

V and J are TRBV19 and TRBJ1-6; D is unresolved. Germline V gene lookup returns CDR1 LNHDA and CDR2 SQIVND (reference sequence). V was pared by 3 bases and J by 7 bases, with 10 bases between. There are 14 residues in the CDR3. The CDR3 nucleotides read TGTGCCAGTAGTATCTCGGCCGGGAATTCACCCCTCCACTTT. Translated, it gives CASSISAGNSPLHF.

The chain has TRBV28 and TRBJ2-7; 8 nucleotides align to TRBD2. The CDR3 is 14 residues long. V trimming: 8 bases; J trimming: 0 bases; junction bases outside the gene matches: 6. From germline, CDR1 is MDHEN and CDR2 SYDVKM. In nucleotides, the CDR3 is TGTGCCAGCTGGCCGCGGGGGGACTCCTACGAGCAGTACTTC. Protein sequence: CASWPRGDSYEQYF. Complete variable domain (other parts from reference TRBV28 and TRBJ2-7): DVKVTQSSRYLVKRTGEKVFLECVQDMDHENMFWYRQDPGLGLRLIYFSYDVKMKEKGDIPEGYSVSREKKERFSLILESASTNQTSMYLCASWPRGDSYEQYFGPGTRLTVT.

The chain is built from TRBV11-2 and TRBJ2-3; 7 nucleotides match TRBD1. CDR1 and CDR2 from the germline V gene are SGHAT and FQNNGV. V trimming: 1 base; J trimming: 4 bases; junction bases outside the gene matches: 5. There are 15 residues in the CDR3. CDR3 bases: TGTGCCAGCAGCTTAGTACAGGGGCGCCCAGATACGCAGTATTTT. Its translation: CASSLVQGRPDTQYF.

The J gene is TRBJ2-1, the V gene TRBV4-1; 7 bases fit TRBD2. Looked up from germline, CDR1 is MGHRA and CDR2 is YSYEKL. V was clipped by 3 bases and J by 5 bases; unmatched bases: 1. CDR3 length: 13 amino acids. CDR3 nucleotides: TGCGCCAGCAGCCAGGGACTAAACAATGAGCAGTTCTTC. This encodes CASSQGLNNEQFF.

V usage is TRBV27 and J usage is TRBJ2-3, with 7 positions matching TRBD1. From germline, CDR1 is MNHEY and CDR2 SMNVEV (reference sequence). V lost 7 bases, J lost 6 bases, and 13 bases stayed unmatched. The CDR3 length is 15 residues. CDR3 residues: CASKGQTASGDTQYF. CDR3 coding DNA: TGTGCCAGCAAGGGACAGACGGCCTCTGGGGATACGCAGTATTTT.

CDR3: CASSNQRGAVETQYF. As DNA, the CDR3 is TGTGCCAGCAGTAACCAGCGGGGGGCGGTAGAGACCCAGTACTTC. V and J are TRBV2 and TRBJ2-5; 9 bases map to TRBD2. The J segment lost 4 bases and the V segment lost 5 bases, leaving 8 bases of the junction unmatched. CDR1 is SNHLY and CDR2 is FYNNEI in the germline V gene. The CDR3 is 15 residues long.

The rearrangement uses TRBV2 and TRBJ2-5, with D tentatively TRBD1 (6 bases). Trimming shortened V by 6 bases and J by 2 bases, and 10 bases separated the two germline ends. The CDR3 covers 13 residues. Per the germline V gene, CDR1 is SNHLY and CDR2 is FYNNEI. The CDR3 is CASSGQTQETQYF. CDR3 DNA sequence: TGTGCCAGCAGCGGACAGACACAAGAGACCCAGTACTTC.

This clone was seen just once. The CDR3 is CASSLLGRGGQETQYF. The CDR3 coding sequence is TGTGCCAGCAGCTTGCTGGGCAGGGGAGGGCAAGAGACCCAGTACTTC. The chain joins TRBV5-4 to TRBJ2-5; D might be TRBD2 (7 bases). CDR3 length: 16 amino acids. The ends were cut back, 1 base at V and 2 bases at J, with 15 bases in the middle. CDR1 is SGHNT and CDR2 is YYREEE in the germline V gene (reference sequence).